The 9 T cell receptor beta chains below all came from one sample that was sequenced in a study of tumor-infiltrating lymphocytes in primary liver carcinoma. Total RNA amounting to 500 ng was the source from which TCR beta cDNA was made with a constant-region primer. A slightly modified ARM-PCR protocol with three nested multiplex PCR rounds produced these TCR beta libraries. Use of TRBV1-TRBV30 forward primers with a C-beta reverse primer characterized the first two PCR rounds, which lasted about 10 cycles each. TCRdb used MiXCR to reprocess the multiplex PCR reads, holding one entry per CDR3 protein. The sample has 95,000 to 150,000 distinct CDR3 sequences, 64% seen once. Both RNA and DNA were isolated together from around 20-30 mg of bulk tissue that had not been sorted. The material sequenced was liver tumor tissue from sampling region 3. Noted subset: tumor region T3, left-lateral pole. The source is a woman aged 60 to 75 with primary liver carcinoma and hepatitis B virus infection.

This clonotype has at least ten counts. The V gene is TRBV10-1, the J gene TRBJ2-3; D may be TRBD2 (6 bases). Germline V gene sequence: CDR1 WNHNN, CDR2 SYGVQD (reference sequence). The CDR3 is made up of 15 amino acids. Trimming stripped 6 bases from V and 3 bases from J, with 16 bases between. CDR3 sequence: CASSPGTLNTDTQYF. In DNA, the CDR3 is TGCGCCAGCAGCCCCGGGACTCTGAATACAGATACGCAGTATTTT.

Comments on this clonotype: Likely a read error: the CDR3 ends without its conserved phenylalanine or tryptophan. V and J are TRBV6-5 and TRBJ1-5; no clear D gene. Trimming pared 10 bases from V and 1 base from J, leaving 11 bases between. The germline CDR1 and CDR2 sequences are MNHEY and SVGAGI. The CDR3 runs to 13 residues. Here the CDR3 reads CAIRRGSNQPQHS. DNA for the CDR3: TGTGCCATCCGACGAGGCAGCAATCAGCCCCAGCATTCT.

Details on this clonotype: A junction end diverges from the germline sequence, so it may reflect a read error. The chain links TRBV7-8 to TRBJ1-5; D not resolved. From germline, CDR1 is SGHVS and CDR2 FQNEAQ. The CDR3 spans 17 residues. CDR3 protein: CASTKTSKTPQDQPLHF. The CDR3 DNA reads as TGTGCCAGCACCAAAACGTCCAAAACTCCGCAGGATCAGCCCCTGCATTTT.

Turning to this clonotype: This likely comes from a read error, as the CDR3 has no conserved phenylalanine or tryptophan at its end. The CDR3 DNA reads as TGTGTCAGCAACGGGAAGAGGGCCACCTACGAGCAGTACTTA. Amino acid sequence: CVSNGKRATYEQYL. This chain links TRBV11-1 with TRBJ2-7; a possible D gene is TRBD2 (5 bases). The CDR3 sequence is 14 residues long. CDR1 SGHAT and CDR2 FQDESV come from the germline V gene (reference sequence).

With respect to this clonotype: A read error may account for a junction end that differs from germline. V usage is TRBV2 and J usage is TRBJ2-6, with D possibly being TRBD2 (5 bases). CDR3 size: 16 residues. The germline V gene has CDR1 SNHLY and CDR2 FYNNEI. The CDR3 loop reads CASSERRAPGANVLTF. For the CDR3, the DNA is TGTGCCAGTAGTGAGAGGCGGGCGCCGGGGGCCAACGTCCTGACTTTC.

Points on this clonotype: Given a much more abundant clone one base away, this may be a read error. V and J are TRBV5-4 and TRBJ2-5, with 8 bases matching TRBD2. Germline lookup yields CDR1 SGHNT and CDR2 YYREEE (reference sequence). This CDR3 spans 16 amino acids. After removal of 4 bases from V and 5 bases from J, the junction contained 13 bases not matched to a gene. CDR3 in DNA: TGTGCCAGCAGCCTCAGGACTAGCAGGAGTTATGAGACCCAGTACTTC. It codes for CASSLRTSRSYETQYF.

Regarding this clonotype: One end of the junction is discordant with germline, which a read error may explain. The CDR3 loop is CASSTPTGTSNNEQFF. CDR3 coding DNA: TGTGCCAGTAGTACACCAACGGGGACTTCAAACAATGAACAGTTCTTC. This chain connects TRBV19 to TRBJ2-1; a weak D match, TRBD2 (6 bases). Germline V gives CDR1 LNHDA, CDR2 SQIVND (reference sequence). The CDR3 runs 16 residues.

This clonotype came up a few times. Because the CDR3's place on the DNA is in doubt, the DNA is left out and the CDR3 is given as listed by TCRdb. V gene TRBV28 combines with J gene TRBJ2-5; TRBD1 was called by the table and not checked on the DNA. Germline V gene lookup returns CDR1 MDHEN and CDR2 SYDVKM. The CDR3 is 15 residues long, ends included. The CDR3 sequence: CASSLFGPGPETQYF.

The chain employs TRBV20-1 and TRBJ1-4, with D possibly matching TRBD1 (6 bases). V lost 1 base, J lost 6 bases, and 9 bases lay in between. Germline V gene sequence: CDR1 DFQATT, CDR2 SNEGSKA (reference sequence). This CDR3 is built from 13 residues. CDR3 amino acids: CSARGRGDEKLFF. The CDR3 coding sequence is TGCAGTGCTAGAGGCAGGGGTGATGAAAAACTGTTTTTT.